The present entry profiles one TCR beta chain with its context. The data derive from a study of blood T cell repertoires in COVID-19. V lost 4 bases and J 6 bases, leaving 11 bases between the germline ends. The CDR3 length is 13 residues. Germline V lookup: CDR1 SGHTS, CDR2 YDEGEE. As handled by the study authors: By means of reference gene primer amplification, nucleated cell counts were estimated. Clones were sequenced by immunoSEQ multiplex PCR, and TCRdb holds only the in-frame ones, with some missing. That table is the source of V, J and clone size, and D and trimming were worked out from the DNA. The sample shows around 230,000 clones, 70% to 90% of them seen only once.

The sequenced sample consisted of peripheral blood. The rearrangement uses TRBV5-8 and TRBJ2-1, with D perhaps matching TRBD1 (5 bases). This clonotype was obtained from a woman aged 70-85 years with active or convalescent COVID-19. The CDR3 sequence is CASSGRQLNEQFF. In nucleotides, the CDR3 is TGTGCCAGCAGCGGCAGACAGCTCAATGAGCAGTTCTTC.